These 8 T cell receptor beta chains originate from one sample sequenced in a study of blood T cell repertoires in COVID-19. The data were produced by immunoSEQ multiplex PCR, yet TCRdb's version contains in-frame clones alone and is incomplete. Of roughly 250,000 clones in the sample, about 73% are singletons; the top ten hold about 3.1%. Sequencing was performed on peripheral blood. These receptors were collected from a woman older than 75 with acute or convalescent COVID-19.

The genes are TRBV5-4 and TRBJ2-5, with D maybe TRBD2 (5 bases). This CDR3 is 14 amino acids long. V was shortened by 4 bases and J by 5 bases, with 15 bases between the two germline ends. Germline values: CDR1 SGHNT, CDR2 YYREEE (reference sequence). The CDR3 loop reads CASSPGKATETQYF. Written as DNA, the CDR3 is TGTGCCAGCAGCCCGGGGAAGGCTACTGAGACCCAGTACTTC.

The J gene is TRBJ1-2, the V gene TRBV7-9, with D possibly being TRBD1 (6 bases). Per the germline V gene, CDR1 is SEHNR and CDR2 is FQNEAQ (reference sequence). The CDR3 extends over 14 amino acids. The V end was cut by 4 bases, the J end by 7 bases, with 16 bases between. The CDR3 region has the DNA TGTGCCAGCAGCTCCTGGGACATCAGGTTTGGCTACACCTTC. Residues: CASSSWDIRFGYTF. Drawing the rest from reference TRBV7-9 and TRBJ1-2, the complete variable domain is DTGVSQNPRHKITKRGQNVTFRCDPISEHNRLYWYRQTLGQGPEFLTYFQNEAQLEKSRLLSDRFSAERPKGSFSTLEIQRTEQGDSAMYLCASSSWDIRFGYTFGSGTRLTVV.

The chain couples TRBV15 to TRBJ2-1; D is undetermined. Germline CDR1 LNHNV, CDR2 YYDKDF (reference sequence). Trimming cost V 3 bases and J 5 bases, with 11 bases left between them. CDR3 length equals 14 residues. In DNA, the CDR3 is TGTGCCACCAGCAGCCTCCTCCGGGACAATGAGCAGTTCTTC. Translation: CATSSLLRDNEQFF.

CDR3 nucleotides: TGTGCCAGTAGTATGACCGCAAAGGGGTTGAATCAGCCCCAGCATTTT. It encodes CASSMTAKGLNQPQHF. The V call is TRBV19, the J call TRBJ1-5, with D tentatively TRBD1 (5 bases). Germline V gene lookup returns CDR1 LNHDA and CDR2 SQIVND (reference sequence). This CDR3 spans 16 amino acids. V lost 3 bases, J lost 4 bases, and 16 bases lay in between. The whole variable domain, filled in from reference TRBV19 and TRBJ1-5, reads DGGITQSPKYLFRKEGQNVTLSCEQNLNHDAMYWYRQDPGQGLRLIYYSQIVNDFQKGDIAEGYSVSREKKESFPLTVTSAQKNPTAFYLCASSMTAKGLNQPQHFGDGTRLSIL.

The chain recombines TRBV5-6 with TRBJ1-4, with D maybe TRBD1 (6 bases). Deletions cut 2 bases from V and 7 bases from J, with 15 bases between. Germline CDR1 and CDR2: SGHDT and YYEEEE. The CDR3 contains 15 residues. The CDR3 here is CASSLRAGAGEKLFF. In nucleotides, the CDR3 is TGTGCCAGCAGCTTAAGGGCAGGGGCCGGTGAAAAACTGTTTTTT.

Only one count was recorded for this clone. The V call is TRBV6-6, the J call TRBJ1-1; 12 positions match TRBD1. The CDR3 sequence is 19 residues long. Losses at the gene ends were 5 bases for V and 0 bases for J; bases not matched to a gene: 13. Germline V gives CDR1 MNHNY, CDR2 SVGAGI (reference sequence). DNA for the CDR3: TGTGCCAGCAGTCCTCCGGGGACAGGGGGCGTTGGAATGAACACTGAAGCTTTCTTT. Protein product: CASSPPGTGGVGMNTEAFF.

This clone appeared a single time. The chain carries TRBV9 and TRBJ1-3; maybe TRBD1 (5 bases). The CDR3 sequence is 16 residues long. V lost 0 bases to trimming and J lost 1 base, with 11 bases between them. Germline values: CDR1 SGDLS, CDR2 YYNGEE. CDR3 bases: TGTGCCAGCAGCGTAGGGGCAGGGTGGTCTGGAAACACCATATATTTT. It yields the protein CASSVGAGWSGNTIYF.

The rearrangement links TRBV6-6 to TRBJ2-3; 8 bases map to TRBD1. The CDR3 covers 13 residues. V lost 6 bases and J lost 3; bases outside the gene matches: 2. The germline V gene has CDR1 MNHNY and CDR2 SVGAGI (reference sequence). In nucleotides, the CDR3 is TGTGCCAGCAGCCGACAGGGGACAGATACGCAGTATTTT. Translation: CASSRQGTDTQYF.